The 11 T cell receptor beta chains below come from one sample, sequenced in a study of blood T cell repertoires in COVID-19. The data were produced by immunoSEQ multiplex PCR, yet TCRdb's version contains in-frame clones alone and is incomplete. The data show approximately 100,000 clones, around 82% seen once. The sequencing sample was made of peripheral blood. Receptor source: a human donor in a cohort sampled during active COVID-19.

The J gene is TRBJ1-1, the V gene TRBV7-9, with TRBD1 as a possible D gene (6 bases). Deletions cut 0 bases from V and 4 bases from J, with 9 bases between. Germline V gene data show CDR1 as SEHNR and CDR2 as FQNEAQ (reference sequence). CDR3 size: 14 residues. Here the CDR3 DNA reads TGTGCCAGCAGCTTAGCCTCGACAGGCACTGAAGCTTTCTTT. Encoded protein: CASSLASTGTEAFF.

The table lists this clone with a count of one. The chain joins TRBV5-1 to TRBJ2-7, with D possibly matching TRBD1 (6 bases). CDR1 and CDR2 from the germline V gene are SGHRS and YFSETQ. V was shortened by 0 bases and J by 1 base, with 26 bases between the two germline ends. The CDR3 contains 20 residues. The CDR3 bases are TGCGCCAGCAGCTTGGCCGTTCCCGGAAGACAGGCTGCGTCTTCCTACGAGCAGTACTTC. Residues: CASSLAVPGRQAASSYEQYF.

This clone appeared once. The CDR3 DNA sequence: TGTGCCAGCAGCCAAGGAGGGGGGGCGACACAAGAGACCCAGTACTTC. As protein: CASSQGGGATQETQYF. The chain links TRBV4-2 to TRBJ2-5, with D tentatively TRBD2 (7 bases). Germline CDR1 LGHNA, CDR2 YNFKEQ. The CDR3 contains 16 residues. Trimming took off 1 base at V and 2 bases at J, with 14 bases between the two ends.

The CDR3 region has the DNA TGTGCCACCCAAAGACTAGCGGGGAACTACAATGAGCAGTTCTTC. This codes for CATQRLAGNYNEQFF. The chain uses TRBV7-2 and TRBJ2-1; TRBD2 matches 11 bases. CDR1 and CDR2 (germline): SGHTA, FQGNSA. V shed 10 bases, J shed 3 bases, and the junction held 8 bases outside the gene matches. The CDR3 extends over 15 amino acids.

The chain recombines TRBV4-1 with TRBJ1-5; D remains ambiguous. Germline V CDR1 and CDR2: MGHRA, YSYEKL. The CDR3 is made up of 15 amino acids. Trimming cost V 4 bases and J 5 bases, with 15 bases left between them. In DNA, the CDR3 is TGCGCCAGCAGCCTCGGCGGGGAGTATTATCAGCCCCAGCATTTT. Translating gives CASSLGGEYYQPQHF.

CDR3 loop: CASSPQGARQPQHF. As DNA, the CDR3 is TGTGCCAGCAGCCCACAGGGGGCAAGGCAGCCCCAGCATTTT. The V and J genes are TRBV9 and TRBJ1-5; 9 bases match TRBD1. Germline loops: CDR1 SGDLS, CDR2 YYNGEE. This CDR3 has 14 residues. Unmatched junction bases numbered 6, after V lost 4 bases and J lost 7 bases.

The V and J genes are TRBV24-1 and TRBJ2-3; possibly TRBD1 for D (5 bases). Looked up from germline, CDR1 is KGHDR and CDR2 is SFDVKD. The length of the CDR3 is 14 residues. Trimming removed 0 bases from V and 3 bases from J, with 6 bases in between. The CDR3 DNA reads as TGTGCCACCAGTGATTTGCAGGGTACAGATACGCAGTATTTT. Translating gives CATSDLQGTDTQYF.

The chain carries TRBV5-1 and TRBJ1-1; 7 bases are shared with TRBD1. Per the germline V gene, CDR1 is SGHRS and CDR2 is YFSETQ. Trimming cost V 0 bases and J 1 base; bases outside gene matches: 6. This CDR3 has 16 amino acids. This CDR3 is CASSLAQTGTNTEAFF. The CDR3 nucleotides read TGCGCCAGCAGCTTGGCTCAGACAGGGACGAACACTGAAGCTTTCTTT.

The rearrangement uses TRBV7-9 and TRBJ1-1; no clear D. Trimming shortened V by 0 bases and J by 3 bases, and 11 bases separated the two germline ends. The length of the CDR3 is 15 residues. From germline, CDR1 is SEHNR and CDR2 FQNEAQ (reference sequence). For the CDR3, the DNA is TGTGCCAGCAGCTTAGCGTCGGGAGTCGACACTGAAGCTTTCTTT. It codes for CASSLASGVDTEAFF.

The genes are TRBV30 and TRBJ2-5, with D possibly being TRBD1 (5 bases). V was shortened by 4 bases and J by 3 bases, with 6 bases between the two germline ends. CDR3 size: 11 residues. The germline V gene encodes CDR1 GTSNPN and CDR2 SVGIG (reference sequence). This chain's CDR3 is CAWTGKETQYF. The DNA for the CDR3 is TGTGCCTGGACAGGGAAAGAGACCCAGTACTTC.

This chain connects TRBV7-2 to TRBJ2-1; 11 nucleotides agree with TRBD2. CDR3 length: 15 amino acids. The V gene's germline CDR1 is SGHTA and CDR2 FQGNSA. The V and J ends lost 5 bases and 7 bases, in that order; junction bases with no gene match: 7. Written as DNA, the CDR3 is TGTGCCAGCAGCCCCACCGGGACTAGCGGAAATGAGCAGTTCTTC. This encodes CASSPTGTSGNEQFF. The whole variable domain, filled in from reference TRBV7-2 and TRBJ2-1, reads GAGVSQSPSNKVTEKGKDVELRCDPISGHTALYWYRQSLGQGLEFLIYFQGNSAPDKSGLPSDRFSAERTGGSVSTLTIQRTQQEDSAVYLCASSPTGTSGNEQFFGPGTRLTVL.